These 26 T cell receptor beta chains share one sample of origin, sequenced in a study of graft-versus-host responses after intestinal transplantation. Processed graft tissue released its intraepithelial and lamina propria lymphocytes. Clones were read by immunoSEQ multiplex PCR, and TCRdb kept only the in-frame ones, dropping some. The sample has 17,000 or so clones, roughly 82% seen once; the top ten hold 5% to 6%. The material was ileum tissue, obtained 17 days after transplant. These receptors all come from a human patient who received an intestinal transplant, so some T cells may come from the graft donor.

The V call is TRBV28, the J call TRBJ1-1; no definite D call. Germline-derived CDR1 and CDR2 are MDHEN and SYDVKM. The ends were cut back, 2 bases at V and 6 bases at J, with 7 bases in the middle. The CDR3 has 12 residues. For the CDR3, the DNA is TGTGCCAGCAGTTTAGGTACGGCTGAAGCTTTCTTT. Its translation: CASSLGTAEAFF.

The chain joins TRBV27 to TRBJ1-5; D unclear. CDR3 length equals 13 residues. Germline V gene data show CDR1 as MNHEY and CDR2 as SMNVEV (reference sequence). With 8 bases removed from V and 5 bases from J, the gap between germline ends came to 13 bases. CDR3 in DNA: TGTGCCAGCGCAATGGGGAGGGATCAGCCCCAGCATTTT. Protein sequence: CASAMGRDQPQHF.

This chain connects TRBV6-1 to TRBJ1-1, with TRBD1 as a possible D gene (5 bases). Germline loops: CDR1 MNHNS, CDR2 SASEGT. The CDR3 runs 13 residues. Trimming stripped 6 bases from V and 3 bases from J, with 11 bases between. In DNA, the CDR3 is TGTGCCAGCAGCAAGGAAGGGGACACTGAAGCTTTCTTT. Translation: CASSKEGDTEAFF.

A few counts support this clone. The chain uses TRBV11-2 and TRBJ2-7; no definite D call. V lost 1 base to trimming and J lost 0 bases, with 7 bases between them. The germline V gene encodes CDR1 SGHAT and CDR2 FQNNGV. CDR3 length equals 14 residues. The DNA of the CDR3 is TGTGCCAGCAGCTTAGGAAGCCTCTCCTACGAGCAGTACTTC. Protein product: CASSLGSLSYEQYF.

The chain is built from TRBV5-6 and TRBJ2-3; the match to TRBD2 covers 14 bases. V lost 4 bases to trimming and J lost 3 bases; unmatched junction nucleotides: 7. CDR3 length: 17 amino acids. The germline V gene encodes CDR1 SGHDT and CDR2 YYEEEE. As DNA, the CDR3 is TGTGCCAGCAGCCCCGCCGGGACTAGCGGGAGAACAGATACGCAGTATTTT. Its translation is CASSPAGTSGRTDTQYF.

The chain has TRBV6-4 and TRBJ2-3, with D uncertain. Germline V gene lookup returns CDR1 MRHNA and CDR2 SNTAGT. The V gene lost 0 bases and the J gene lost 0 bases, with 7 bases spanning the gap. The length of the CDR3 is 15 residues. CDR3 nucleotides: TGTGCCAGCAGTGACTCGGTGGGAAGCACAGATACGCAGTATTTT. This encodes CASSDSVGSTDTQYF.

The chain recombines TRBV28 with TRBJ2-2; no firm D call. The CDR3 runs 14 residues. The germline gives CDR1 MDHEN, CDR2 SYDVKM. Trimming left V 2 bases short and J 1 base short, with 5 bases between. The CDR3 nucleotides are TGTGCCAGCAGTTTAAGCATGAACACCGGGGAGCTGTTTTTT. Translation: CASSLSMNTGELFF.

The chain recombines TRBV27 with TRBJ2-5; no clear D gene. This CDR3 region has 14 residues. Germline CDR1 reads MNHEY; CDR2 reads SMNVEV (reference sequence). V was shortened by 3 bases and J by 5 bases, with 13 bases between the two germline ends. The CDR3 sequence is CASSFWATQETQYF. The CDR3 coding sequence is TGTGCCAGCAGTTTCTGGGCCACCCAGGAGACCCAGTACTTC.

CDR3 amino acids: CASSSGTGWFF. The CDR3 coding sequence is TGTGCCAGCAGCTCCGGGACAGGGTGGTTCTTC. The chain carries TRBV7-3 and TRBJ2-1; 9 positions agree with TRBD1. Germline V gene data show CDR1 as SGHTA and CDR2 as FQGTGA. The CDR3 covers 11 residues. V lost 4 bases, J lost 15 bases, and 4 bases stayed unmatched.

V and J are TRBV27 and TRBJ2-1; 8 nucleotides line up with TRBD1. Germline assignment: CDR1 MNHEY and CDR2 SMNVEV (reference sequence). J gave up 2 bases and V 7 bases, and 4 bases lay outside the gene matches. This CDR3 spans 14 amino acids. The DNA for the CDR3 is TGTGCCAGCACCCCGGACAGGGCCTACAATGAGCAGTTCTTC. Translating it yields CASTPDRAYNEQFF.

The chain combines TRBV11-2 with TRBJ1-3, with D tentatively TRBD1 (5 bases). The CDR3 consists of 18 residues. V was pared by 1 base and J by 0 bases, with 16 bases between. Germline V gene sequence: CDR1 SGHAT, CDR2 FQNNGV. The CDR3 region has the DNA TGTGCCAGCAGCTTAGGGAGAAACAGGCTCCGCTCTGGAAACACCATATATTTT. It encodes CASSLGRNRLRSGNTIYF.

This clone was observed a single time. CDR3 residues: CASSPSMEGTYEQYF. DNA of the CDR3: TGTGCCAGCAGCCCCTCCATGGAGGGAACCTACGAGCAGTACTTC. The chain employs TRBV7-8 and TRBJ2-7; tentatively, D is TRBD2 (6 bases). Trimming cost V 5 bases and J 2 bases, with 16 bases left between them. Germline loops: CDR1 SGHVS, CDR2 FQNEAQ. This CDR3 contains 15 residues. Complete variable domain (other parts from reference TRBV7-8 and TRBJ2-7): GAGVSQSPRYKVAKRGQDVALRCDPISGHVSLFWYQQALGQGPEFLTYFQNEAQLDKSGLPSDRFFAERPEGSVSTLKIQRTQQEDSAVYLCASSPSMEGTYEQYFGPGTRLTVT.

The V call is TRBV4-1, the J call TRBJ2-1, with 8 bases aligning to TRBD2. This CDR3 contains 13 residues. CDR1 is MGHRA, CDR2 YSYEKL, per germline. V shed 10 bases and J 0 bases; nucleotides not matched to a gene: 2. The CDR3 DNA reads TGCGCCACGAGCGGGAGCTCCTACAATGAGCAGTTCTTC. The encoded protein is CATSGSSYNEQFF.

This chain uses TRBV9 with TRBJ2-1; D is possibly TRBD2 (5 bases). This CDR3 comprises 14 residues. The germline V gene has CDR1 SGDLS and CDR2 YYNGEE. Trimming took 0 bases from V and 7 from J, leaving 11 bases between them. This CDR3 is CASSVERLTNEQFF. The CDR3, as DNA: TGTGCCAGCAGCGTAGAGCGACTAACAAATGAGCAGTTCTTC.

Worth noting for this clone: A junction boundary mismatches the germline segment, possibly from a read error. The rearrangement joins TRBV7-7 to TRBJ1-1; D is possibly TRBD1 (5 bases). From germline, CDR1 is SSHAT and CDR2 FNYEAQ (reference sequence). The CDR3 is 14 amino acids. In nucleotides, the CDR3 is TGTGCTAGCAGCCATGGCACAGGGAACACTGAAGCTTTCTTT. Translating gives CASSHGTGNTEAFF.

This clone appeared a single time. The V and J genes are TRBV6-6 and TRBJ1-1; no clear D. This CDR3 has 13 residues. Germline V gives CDR1 MNHNY, CDR2 SVGAGI (reference sequence). V was pared by 5 bases and J by 1 base, with 8 bases between. The CDR3 coding sequence is TGTGCCAGCAGTGACGGGCAGAACACTGAAGCTTTCTTT. Its protein is CASSDGQNTEAFF.

Concerning this clone itself: This sample also contains other DNA sequences that code for the same CDR3. The chain carries TRBV6-6 and TRBJ1-2, with a possible D match to TRBD1 (6 bases). This CDR3 is 13 amino acids long. Between the trimmed V and J ends, which lost 2 bases and 7 bases, there was a span of 11 bases. Germline assignment: CDR1 MNHNY and CDR2 SVGAGI (reference sequence). CDR3 DNA sequence: TGTGCCAGCAGTTACGAGGGGGGGAGTGGCTACACCTTC. Protein: CASSYEGGSGYTF.

This clone has more than one count but fewer than ten. The rearrangement links TRBV6-1 to TRBJ2-2, with D possibly TRBD1 on 5 matching bases. V lost 6 bases to trimming and J lost 1 base, with 9 bases between them. The CDR3 extends over 14 amino acids. Per the germline V gene, CDR1 is MNHNS and CDR2 is SASEGT. DNA of the CDR3: TGTGCCAGCAGCTTCGGACAGAACACCGGGGAGCTGTTTTTT. This sequence encodes CASSFGQNTGELFF.

The V and J genes are TRBV7-9 and TRBJ2-1, with D tentatively TRBD1 or TRBD2 (6 bases each). In germline, CDR1 is SEHNR, CDR2 FQNEAQ (reference sequence). V lost 5 bases, J lost 4 bases, and 21 bases lay in between. The CDR3 has 17 amino acids. The CDR3 sequence is CASSQKRGVGLYNEQFF. CDR3 nucleotide sequence: TGTGCCAGCAGCCAGAAAAGGGGGGTCGGACTTTACAATGAGCAGTTCTTC.

The CDR3 region is CASSQDLGSGDEAFF. The CDR3 bases are TGCGCCAGCAGCCAAGATCTGGGTTCGGGCGACGAAGCTTTCTTT. The chain combines TRBV4-1 with TRBJ1-1; D remains unclear. This CDR3 is 15 amino acids long. The germline CDR1 and CDR2 sequences are MGHRA and YSYEKL. The V and J ends lost 0 bases and 8 bases respectively, with 16 bases between them.

The chain employs TRBV19 and TRBJ2-1; 7 bases align to TRBD2. The CDR3 loop spans 14 amino acids. Germline lookup yields CDR1 LNHDA and CDR2 SQIVND (reference sequence). Trimming removed 3 bases from V and 8 bases from J; junction bases left unmatched: 7. CDR3 sequence reads: CASSIGLVGDEQFF. DNA of the CDR3: TGTGCCAGTAGTATCGGACTAGTTGGCGATGAGCAGTTCTTC.

The J gene is TRBJ1-6, the V gene TRBV5-1, with unresolved D. Germline CDR1 and CDR2: SGHRS and YFSETQ. The CDR3 has 14 residues. Trimming took off 5 bases at V and 7 bases at J, with 13 bases between the two ends. For the CDR3, the DNA is TGCGCCAGCAGTTTCGCCGCGACCAATTCACCCCTCCACTTT. Translated, it gives CASSFAATNSPLHF.

This chain connects TRBV10-2 to TRBJ1-5; D is uncertain. Trimming cost V 3 bases and J 1 base, with 7 bases left between them. The CDR3 totals 14 residues. The germline V gene has CDR1 WSHSY and CDR2 SAAADI. Here the CDR3 reads CASSDGPSNQPQHF. CDR3 coding DNA: TGCGCCAGCAGTGATGGACCCAGCAATCAGCCCCAGCATTTT.

In this sample, this clone turned up once. V is TRBV6-5 and J is TRBJ2-1, with D maybe TRBD2 (7 bases). Trimming removed 0 bases from V and 8 bases from J, with 11 bases in between. Germline CDR1 and CDR2: MNHEY and SVGAGI. The CDR3 runs 14 residues. CDR3 region: CASSYSWGGYEQFF. CDR3 sequence (DNA): TGTGCCAGCAGTTACTCGTGGGGGGGCTATGAGCAGTTCTTC.

V gene TRBV30 combines with J gene TRBJ2-5; D is ambiguous. The germline gives CDR1 GTSNPN, CDR2 SVGIG (reference sequence). V shed 0 bases and J shed 5 bases, with 4 bases lying between them. The CDR3 is made up of 11 amino acids. CDR3 sequence: CAWSVAETQYF. Here the CDR3 DNA reads TGTGCCTGGAGTGTCGCGGAGACCCAGTACTTC.

V and J are TRBV6-1 and TRBJ2-5, with 9 positions matching TRBD1. The better agreement between TRBJ2-7 and the DNA end casts doubt on the J call. CDR3 length: 15 residues. Germline V gene sequence: CDR1 MNHNS, CDR2 SASEGT. The CDR3, as DNA: TGTGCCAGCAGTGAAGCACAGGGGGCTCACTACGAGCAGTACTTC. Translation: CASSEAQGAHYEQYF.